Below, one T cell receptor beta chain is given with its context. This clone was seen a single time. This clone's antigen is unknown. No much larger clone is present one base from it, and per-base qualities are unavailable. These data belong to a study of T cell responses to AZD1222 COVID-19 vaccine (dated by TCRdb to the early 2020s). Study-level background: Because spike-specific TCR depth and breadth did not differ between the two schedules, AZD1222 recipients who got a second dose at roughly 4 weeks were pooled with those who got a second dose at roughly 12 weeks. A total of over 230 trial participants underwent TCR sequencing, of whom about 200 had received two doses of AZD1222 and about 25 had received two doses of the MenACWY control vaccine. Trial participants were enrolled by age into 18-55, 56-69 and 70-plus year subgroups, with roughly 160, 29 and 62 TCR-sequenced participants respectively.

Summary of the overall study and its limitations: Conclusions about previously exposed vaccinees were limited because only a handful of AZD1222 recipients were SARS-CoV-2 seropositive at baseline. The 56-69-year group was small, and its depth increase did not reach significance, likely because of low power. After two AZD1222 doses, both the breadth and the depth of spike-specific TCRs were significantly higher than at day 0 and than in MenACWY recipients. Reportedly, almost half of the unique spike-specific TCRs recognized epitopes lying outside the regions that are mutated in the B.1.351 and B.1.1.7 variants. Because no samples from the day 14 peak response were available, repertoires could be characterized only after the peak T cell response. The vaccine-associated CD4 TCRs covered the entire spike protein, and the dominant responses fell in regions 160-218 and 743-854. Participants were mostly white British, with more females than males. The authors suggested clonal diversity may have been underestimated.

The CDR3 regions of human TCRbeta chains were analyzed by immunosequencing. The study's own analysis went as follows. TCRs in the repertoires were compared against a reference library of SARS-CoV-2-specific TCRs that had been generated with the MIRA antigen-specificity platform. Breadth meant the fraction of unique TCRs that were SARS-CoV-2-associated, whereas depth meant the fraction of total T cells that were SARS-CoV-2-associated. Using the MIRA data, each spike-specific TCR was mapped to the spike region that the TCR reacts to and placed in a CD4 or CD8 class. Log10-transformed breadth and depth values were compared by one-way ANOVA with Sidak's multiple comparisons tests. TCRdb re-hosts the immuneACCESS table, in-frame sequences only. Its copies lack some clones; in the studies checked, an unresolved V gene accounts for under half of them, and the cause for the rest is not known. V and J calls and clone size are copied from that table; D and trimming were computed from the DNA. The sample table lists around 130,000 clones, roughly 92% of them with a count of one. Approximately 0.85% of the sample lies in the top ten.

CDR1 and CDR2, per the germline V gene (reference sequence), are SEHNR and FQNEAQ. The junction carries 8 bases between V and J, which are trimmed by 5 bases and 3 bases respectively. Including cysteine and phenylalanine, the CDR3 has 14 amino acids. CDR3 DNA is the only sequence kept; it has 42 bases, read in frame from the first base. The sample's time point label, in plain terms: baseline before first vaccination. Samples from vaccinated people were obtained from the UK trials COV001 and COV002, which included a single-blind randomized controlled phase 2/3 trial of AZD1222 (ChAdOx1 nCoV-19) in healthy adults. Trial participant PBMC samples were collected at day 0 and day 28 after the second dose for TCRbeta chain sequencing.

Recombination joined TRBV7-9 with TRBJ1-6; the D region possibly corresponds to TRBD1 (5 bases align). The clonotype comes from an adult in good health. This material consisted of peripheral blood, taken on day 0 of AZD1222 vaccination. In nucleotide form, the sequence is TGTGCCAGCAGCCTGACAGACTATAATTCACCCCTCCACTTT. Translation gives CASSLTDYNSPLHF.